This TCR beta chain was sequenced for a study of cytomegalovirus exposure and HLA in healthy donors. It was with 60 Vbeta and 13 Jbeta primers that the PCR ran. This table comes from immunoSEQ multiplex PCR, and its TCRdb copy is limited to in-frame clones, with some not included. The top ten hold 1% to 1.5% of the sample, which has more than 200,000 clones, approximately 87% seen once. In this sample, this clone turned up once. What it recognizes is unknown. Findings and caveats of the study: For cytomegalovirus status, the classifier reportedly gave diagnoses with high specificity and sensitivity. Productive rates of about 87% or about 30% were seen for most TCR beta V segments in an earlier analysis. Per published accounts, TCR beta sequences correctly predicted the HLA-A and HLA-B alleles of most subjects. A later analysis showed HLA-associated TCR beta chains outstripping equally common others in clonal expansion.

Sequenced sample: PBMCs. The receptor was derived from a human donor in good health.

The CDR3 region has the DNA TGTGCCAGCAGCTTAGCGGGAGGGCTATACAATGAGCAGTTCTTC. Translation gives CASSLAGGLYNEQFF. The chain has TRBV5-4 and TRBJ2-1; 10 nucleotides align to TRBD2. The CDR3 covers 15 residues. The trim removed 2 bases at V and 4 bases at J, leaving 3 bases unmatched. The V gene's germline CDR1 is SGHNT and CDR2 YYREEE (reference sequence).